The 25 T cell receptor beta chains below were found in one sample sequenced in a study of chemoradiotherapy in HPV16-positive cancers. Some clones are missing from TCRdb's copy, which holds only in-frame ones; the method was immunoSEQ multiplex PCR. The table records under 30,000 clones, around 94% of them present only once. This material was obtained from a patient who underwent chemoradiotherapy. The source is a human donor with HPV-associated anogenital cancer.

The chain joins TRBV5-8 to TRBJ1-1; D remains ambiguous. Germline CDR1 is SGHTS and CDR2 is YDEGEE. This CDR3 region has 14 residues. V was shortened by 2 bases and J by 1 base, with 9 bases between the two germline ends. CDR3 in amino acids: CASSLSQTNTEAFF. CDR3 coding DNA: TGTGCCAGCAGCTTATCTCAAACGAACACTGAAGCTTTCTTT.

This chain joins TRBV5-1 and TRBJ2-3; 12 bases are a match to TRBD2. This CDR3 is built from 17 residues. The germline gives CDR1 SGHRS, CDR2 YFSETQ. After removal of 0 bases from V and 6 bases from J, the junction contained 8 bases not matched to a gene. This CDR3 reads CASSLVTSGRYSDTQYF. CDR3 coding DNA: TGCGCCAGCAGCTTGGTTACTAGCGGGAGGTATTCGGATACGCAGTATTTT.

This sequence joins TRBV7-9 and TRBJ2-6; D not certain. This CDR3 has 14 residues. V was pared by 5 bases and J by 2 bases, with 7 bases between. Germline CDR1 SEHNR, CDR2 FQNEAQ (reference sequence). The CDR3 is CASSPAPGANVLTF. The DNA of the CDR3 is TGTGCCAGCAGCCCAGCCCCTGGGGCCAACGTCCTGACTTTC.

This sequence joins TRBV7-2 and TRBJ2-6; 8 bases are a match to TRBD1. With V trimmed by 4 bases and J by 2 bases, 4 bases remained unmatched. This CDR3 spans 16 amino acids. Germline assignment: CDR1 SGHTA and CDR2 FQGNSA. The CDR3 spells CASSSEDRAGANVLTF. The DNA for the CDR3 is TGTGCCAGCAGCTCCGAGGACAGGGCTGGGGCCAACGTCCTGACTTTC.

V usage is TRBV5-1 and J usage is TRBJ2-1; TRBD2 aligns across 12 bases. The germline CDR1 and CDR2 sequences are SGHRS and YFSETQ. The CDR3 loop spans 16 amino acids. V lost 0 bases, J lost 6 bases, and 4 bases stayed unmatched. CDR3 coding DNA: TGCGCCAGCAGCTTGGCTAGCGGGAGGGCCAGCAATGAGCAGTTCTTC. It is translated as CASSLASGRASNEQFF.

Here the CDR3 reads CASSLGLGGGPDTQYF. As DNA, the CDR3 is TGTGCCAGCAGCTTGGGACTAGGGGGGGGCCCAGATACGCAGTATTTT. The V call is TRBV7-6, the J call TRBJ2-3, with 8 bases that match TRBD2. The CDR3 is made up of 16 amino acids. The trim removed 3 bases at V and 4 bases at J, leaving 9 bases unmatched. CDR1 and CDR2 (germline): SGHVS, FNYEAQ.

The chain joins TRBV5-1 to TRBJ2-7; D is possibly TRBD2 (6 bases). Germline-derived CDR1 and CDR2 are SGHRS and YFSETQ. V was trimmed by 0 bases and J by 2 bases, leaving 12 bases between them. This CDR3 is 15 amino acids long. CDR3 coding DNA: TGCGCCAGCAGCTTGGGCGGGGAGCTCGCCTACGAGCAGTACTTC. Protein product: CASSLGGELAYEQYF.

The chain joins TRBV7-9 to TRBJ2-2; D ambiguous. Between the trimmed V and J ends, which lost 5 bases and 3 bases, there was a span of 10 bases. The CDR3 has 14 amino acids. Germline V gives CDR1 SEHNR, CDR2 FQNEAQ (reference sequence). The chain's CDR3 is CASSVSEYTGELFF. CDR3 sequence (DNA): TGTGCCAGCAGCGTTTCGGAGTACACCGGGGAGCTGTTTTTT.

V gene TRBV10-3 combines with J gene TRBJ1-2, with a possible D match to TRBD1 (6 bases). Germline lookup yields CDR1 ENHRY and CDR2 SYGVKD. The ends were cut back, 0 bases at V and 4 bases at J, with 9 bases in the middle. The CDR3 extends over 14 amino acids. This CDR3 is CAISESGGGYGYTF. CDR3 sequence (DNA): TGTGCCATCAGTGAGTCAGGGGGGGGCTATGGCTACACCTTC.

The chain uses TRBV2 and TRBJ1-2; no clear D. This CDR3 is 13 amino acids long. V lost 2 bases and J lost 5, with 9 bases in between. The germline CDR1 and CDR2 sequences are SNHLY and FYNNEI. DNA for the CDR3: TGTGCCAGCAGTGAAATGGGAGAATATGGCTACACCTTC. Protein product: CASSEMGEYGYTF. The whole variable domain, filled in from reference TRBV2 and TRBJ1-2, reads EPEVTQTPSHQVTQMGQEVILRCVPISNHLYFYWYRQILGQKVEFLVSFYNNEISEKSEIFDDQFSVERPDGSNFTLKIRSTKLEDSAMYFCASSEMGEYGYTFGSGTRLTVV.

This chain uses TRBV5-6 with TRBJ2-3, with 7 nucleotides matching TRBD1. The germline V gene has CDR1 SGHDT and CDR2 YYEEEE. The CDR3 consists of 15 residues. J gave up 5 bases and V 2 bases, and 8 bases lay outside the gene matches. The CDR3 protein is CASSLRDRGLDTQYF. The CDR3 nucleotides are TGTGCCAGCAGCTTAAGGGACAGAGGTTTAGATACGCAGTATTTT.

The chain employs TRBV2 and TRBJ1-2, with TRBD1 as a possible D gene (6 bases). The germline V gene encodes CDR1 SNHLY and CDR2 FYNNEI. V dropped 3 bases and J dropped 4 bases, with 9 bases sitting between them. The CDR3 has 13 residues. This CDR3 is CASSDDRPYGYTF. The CDR3 coding sequence is TGTGCCAGCAGTGATGACAGGCCCTATGGCTACACCTTC.

This sequence joins TRBV5-1 and TRBJ1-2; no firm D call. Germline V gene lookup returns CDR1 SGHRS and CDR2 YFSETQ. Trimming removed 0 bases from V and 0 bases from J, with 6 bases in between. This CDR3 is 14 amino acids long. This CDR3 is CASSLVGSNYGYTF. The CDR3 bases are TGCGCCAGCAGCTTGGTGGGGTCTAACTATGGCTACACCTTC.

This chain connects TRBV28 to TRBJ2-3, with a tentative D call TRBD2 (6 bases). This CDR3 contains 14 residues. V was cut by 3 bases and J by 6 bases, with 13 bases left in between. Per germline, CDR1 MDHEN and CDR2 SYDVKM. CDR3 nucleotides: TGTGCCAGCAGTTTCGGGACTTCGGGGGATACGCAGTATTTT. It specifies CASSFGTSGDTQYF. Full variable domain (rest looked up from reference TRBV28 and TRBJ2-3): DVKVTQSSRYLVKRTGEKVFLECVQDMDHENMFWYRQDPGLGLRLIYFSYDVKMKEKGDIPEGYSVSREKKERFSLILESASTNQTSMYLCASSFGTSGDTQYFGPGTRLTVL.

The rearrangement joins TRBV19 to TRBJ1-2; TRBD1 might be the D (5 bases). From germline, CDR1 is LNHDA and CDR2 SQIVND (reference sequence). Trimming shortened V by 6 bases and J by 4 bases, and 18 bases separated the two germline ends. This CDR3 contains 15 residues. The CDR3: CASSQDGAVGYGYTF. CDR3 coding DNA: TGTGCCAGTAGCCAAGACGGGGCGGTTGGCTATGGCTACACCTTC.

The chain couples TRBV9 to TRBJ2-7, with D unresolved. Trimming removed 0 bases at V and 4 bases at J, with 17 bases between. Germline V gives CDR1 SGDLS, CDR2 YYNGEE. CDR3 size: 16 residues. This CDR3 reads CASSVEGRAQRYEQYF. The CDR3 DNA is TGTGCCAGCAGCGTAGAGGGTCGGGCCCAACGGTACGAGCAGTACTTC.

The chain combines TRBV10-3 with TRBJ2-3; TRBD2 matches at 7 bases. The CDR3 has 16 residues. Germline V CDR1 and CDR2: ENHRY, SYGVKD. The ends lost 4 bases at V and 0 bases at J; junction bases unmatched: 7. The CDR3 nucleotides read TGTGCCATCAGTGCCAGCGGGGAGCTAAGCACAGATACGCAGTATTTT. Its protein is CAISASGELSTDTQYF.

The rearrangement joins TRBV5-4 to TRBJ1-2; D gene ambiguous. The germline V and J ends were trimmed by 2 bases and 8 bases, with 10 bases remaining between them. This CDR3 is 12 amino acids long. Germline lookup yields CDR1 SGHNT and CDR2 YYREEE (reference sequence). Here the CDR3 DNA reads TGTGCCAGCAGCTTAGACCTAGAAGGCTACACCTTC. Translating it yields CASSLDLEGYTF.

The chain links TRBV28 to TRBJ1-2, with D possibly being TRBD1 (6 bases). Germline-derived CDR1 and CDR2 are MDHEN and SYDVKM. The length of the CDR3 is 14 residues. Trimming removed 7 bases at V and 3 bases at J, with 15 bases between. CDR3 protein: CASTRPTGYYGYTF. DNA of the CDR3: TGTGCCAGCACCCGCCCGACAGGATACTATGGCTACACCTTC.

The J gene is TRBJ1-5, the V gene TRBV21-1; the tabulated D call, TRBD1, remains unverified against the DNA. TRBV21-1 is assigned pseudogene status. The CDR3 loop spans 14 amino acids. The CDR3 reads CARRRTGKNQPQHF. As DNA, the CDR3 is TGTGCCCGCCGAAGGACAGGGAAGAATCAGCCCCAGCATTTT.

The chain employs TRBV28 and TRBJ1-6; a possible D gene is TRBD1 (5 bases). Germline CDR1 reads MDHEN; CDR2 reads SYDVKM. V dropped 8 bases and J dropped 1 base, with 12 bases sitting between them. This CDR3 is 15 amino acids long. CDR3: CASQGLISYNSPLHF. The CDR3 DNA follows: TGTGCCAGCCAGGGCCTGATTTCCTATAATTCACCCCTCCACTTT.

This clone appeared a single time. The chain couples TRBV19 to TRBJ1-5; 10 bases match TRBD1. V lost 5 bases to trimming and J lost 2 bases; unmatched junction nucleotides: 9. Germline V gene sequence: CDR1 LNHDA, CDR2 SQIVND (reference sequence). The CDR3 consists of 17 residues. DNA for the CDR3: TGTGCCAGTAGTTTGGGGACAGGGGTAACAGGCAATCAGCCCCAGCATTTT. This translates into CASSLGTGVTGNQPQHF.

The genes are TRBV5-1 and TRBJ1-4; 10 bases map to TRBD1. V shed 3 bases and J 0 bases; nucleotides not matched to a gene: 2. Germline CDR1 SGHRS, CDR2 YFSETQ. The CDR3 runs 16 residues. CDR3 in DNA: TGCGCCAGCAGCTCGACAGGGGGCGCAACTAATGAAAAACTGTTTTTT. This sequence encodes CASSSTGGATNEKLFF.

The chain links TRBV4-1 to TRBJ2-7, with D unclear. V lost 1 base to trimming and J lost 1 base, with 11 bases between them. Germline CDR1 is MGHRA and CDR2 is YSYEKL. The CDR3 covers 15 residues. The chain's CDR3 is CASSQGSTDSYEQYF. Written as DNA, the CDR3 is TGCGCCAGCAGCCAAGGCTCAACAGATTCCTACGAGCAGTACTTC.

The chain uses TRBV19 and TRBJ2-4; 7 bases agree with TRBD1. The CDR3 has 13 amino acids. CDR1 and CDR2 from the germline V gene are LNHDA and SQIVND (reference sequence). V gave up 7 bases and J gave up 7 bases; unmatched junction bases: 7. DNA of the CDR3: TGTGCCAGTACCCGACAGGGTGTGAACATTCAGTACTTC. Translating it yields CASTRQGVNIQYF.